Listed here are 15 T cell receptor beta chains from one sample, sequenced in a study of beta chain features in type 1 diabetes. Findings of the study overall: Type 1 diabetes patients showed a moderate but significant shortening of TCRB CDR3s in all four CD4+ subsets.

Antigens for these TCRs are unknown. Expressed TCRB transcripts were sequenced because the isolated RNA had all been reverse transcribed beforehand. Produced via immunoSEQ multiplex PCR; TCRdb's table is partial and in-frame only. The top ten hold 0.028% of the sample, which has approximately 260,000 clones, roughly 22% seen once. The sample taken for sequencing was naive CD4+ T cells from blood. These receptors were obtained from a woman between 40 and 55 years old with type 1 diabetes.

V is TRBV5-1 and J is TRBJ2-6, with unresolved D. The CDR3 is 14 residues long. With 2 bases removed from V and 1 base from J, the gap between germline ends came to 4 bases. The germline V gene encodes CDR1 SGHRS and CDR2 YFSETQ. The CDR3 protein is CASSFNSGANVLTF. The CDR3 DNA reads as TGCGCCAGCAGCTTCAATTCTGGGGCCAACGTCCTGACTTTC.

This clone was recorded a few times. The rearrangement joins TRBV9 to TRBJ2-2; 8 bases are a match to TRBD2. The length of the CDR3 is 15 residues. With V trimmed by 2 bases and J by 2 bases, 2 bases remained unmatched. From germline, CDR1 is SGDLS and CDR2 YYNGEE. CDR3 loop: CASSVSGVNTGELFF. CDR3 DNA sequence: TGTGCCAGCAGCGTTAGCGGGGTTAACACCGGGGAGCTGTTTTTT.

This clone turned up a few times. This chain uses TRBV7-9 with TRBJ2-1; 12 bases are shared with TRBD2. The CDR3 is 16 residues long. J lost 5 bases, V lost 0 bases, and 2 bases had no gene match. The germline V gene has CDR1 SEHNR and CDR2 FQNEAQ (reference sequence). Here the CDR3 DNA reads TGTGCCAGCAGCTTAGCGAGGACTAGCGGGGACAATGAGCAGTTCTTC. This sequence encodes CASSLARTSGDNEQFF. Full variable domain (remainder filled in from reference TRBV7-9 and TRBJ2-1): DTGVSQNPRHKITKRGQNVTFRCDPISEHNRLYWYRQTLGQGPEFLTYFQNEAQLEKSRLLSDRFSAERPKGSFSTLEIQRTEQGDSAMYLCASSLARTSGDNEQFFGPGTRLTVL.

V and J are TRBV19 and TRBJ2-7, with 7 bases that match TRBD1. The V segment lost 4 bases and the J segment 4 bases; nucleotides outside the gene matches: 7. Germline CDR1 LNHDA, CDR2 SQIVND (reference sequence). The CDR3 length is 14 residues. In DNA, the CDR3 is TGTGCCAGTAGTACTCCGGGACAGAGTTACGAGCAGTACTTC. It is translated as CASSTPGQSYEQYF.

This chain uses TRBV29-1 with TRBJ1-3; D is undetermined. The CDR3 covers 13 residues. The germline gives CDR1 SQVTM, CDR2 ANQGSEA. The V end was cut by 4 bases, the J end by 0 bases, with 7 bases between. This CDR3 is CSVAFSSGNTIYF. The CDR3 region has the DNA TGCAGCGTTGCATTTTCCTCTGGAAACACCATATATTTT. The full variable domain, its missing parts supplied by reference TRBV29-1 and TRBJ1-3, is SAVISQKPSRDICQRGTSLTIQCQVDSQVTMMFWYRQQPGQSLTLIATANQGSEATYESGFVIDKFPISRPNLTFSTLTVSNMSPEDSSIYLCSVAFSSGNTIYFGEGSWLTVV.

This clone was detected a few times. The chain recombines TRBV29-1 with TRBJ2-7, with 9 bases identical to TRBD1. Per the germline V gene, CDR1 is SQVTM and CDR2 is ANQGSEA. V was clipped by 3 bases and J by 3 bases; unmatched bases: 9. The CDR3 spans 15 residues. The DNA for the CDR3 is TGCAGCGTTGACCTGGACAGGGGATACTACTACGAGCAGTACTTC. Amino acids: CSVDLDRGYYYEQYF.

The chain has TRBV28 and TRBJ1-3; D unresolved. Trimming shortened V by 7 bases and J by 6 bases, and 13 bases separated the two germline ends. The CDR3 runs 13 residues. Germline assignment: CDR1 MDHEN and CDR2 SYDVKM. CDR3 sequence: CASTRGEENTIYF. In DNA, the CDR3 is TGTGCCAGCACACGGGGAGAGGAAAACACCATATATTTT.

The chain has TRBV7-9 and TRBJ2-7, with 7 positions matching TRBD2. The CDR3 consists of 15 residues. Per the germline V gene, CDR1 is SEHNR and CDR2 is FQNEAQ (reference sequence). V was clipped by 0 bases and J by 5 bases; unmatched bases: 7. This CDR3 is CASSLALAERDEQYF. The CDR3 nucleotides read TGTGCCAGCAGCTTAGCCCTAGCGGAGAGGGACGAGCAGTACTTC.

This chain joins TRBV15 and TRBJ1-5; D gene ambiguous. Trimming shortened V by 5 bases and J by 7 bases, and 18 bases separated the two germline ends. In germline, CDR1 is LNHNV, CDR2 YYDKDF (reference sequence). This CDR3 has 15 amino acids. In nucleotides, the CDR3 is TGTGCCACCAGCCCTCAACCTCCAGTGGAGCAGCCCCAGCATTTT. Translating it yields CATSPQPPVEQPQHF.

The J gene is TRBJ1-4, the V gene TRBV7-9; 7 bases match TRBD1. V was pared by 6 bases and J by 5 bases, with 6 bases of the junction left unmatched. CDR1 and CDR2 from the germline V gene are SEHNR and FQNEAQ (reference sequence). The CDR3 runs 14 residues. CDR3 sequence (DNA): TGTGCCAGCAGAGCCGGGACAGCGAATGAAAAACTGTTTTTT. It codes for CASRAGTANEKLFF.

The CDR3: CASSSQTARWGYTF. The DNA for the CDR3 is TGTGCCAGCAGCTCACAGACAGCCCGTTGGGGCTACACCTTC. The chain couples TRBV7-9 to TRBJ1-2; possible D gene TRBD1, 5 bases. Trimming took 4 bases from V and 8 from J, leaving 17 bases between them. Germline CDR1 SEHNR, CDR2 FQNEAQ (reference sequence). This CDR3 has 14 amino acids.

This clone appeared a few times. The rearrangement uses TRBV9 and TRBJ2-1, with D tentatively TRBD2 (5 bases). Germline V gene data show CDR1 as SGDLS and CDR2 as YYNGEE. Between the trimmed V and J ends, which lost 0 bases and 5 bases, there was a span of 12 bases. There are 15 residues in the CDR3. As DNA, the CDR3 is TGTGCCAGCAGCGTAGGAGGGAACCCGGACAATGAGCAGTTCTTC. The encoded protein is CASSVGGNPDNEQFF. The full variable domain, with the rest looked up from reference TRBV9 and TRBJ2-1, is DSGVTQTPKHLITATGQRVTLRCSPRSGDLSVYWYQQSLDQGLQFLIQYYNGEERAKGNILERFSAQQFPDLHSELNLSSLELGDSALYFCASSVGGNPDNEQFFGPGTRLTVL.

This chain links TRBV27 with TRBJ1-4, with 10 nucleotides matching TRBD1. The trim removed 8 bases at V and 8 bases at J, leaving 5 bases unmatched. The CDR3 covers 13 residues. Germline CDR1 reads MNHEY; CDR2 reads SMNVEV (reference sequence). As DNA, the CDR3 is TGTGCCAGCGGTGGGGGACAGGGGGAAAAACTGTTTTTT. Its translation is CASGGGQGEKLFF. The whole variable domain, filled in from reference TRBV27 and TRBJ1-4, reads EAQVTQNPRYLITVTGKKLTVTCSQNMNHEYMSWYRQDPGLGLRQIYYSMNVEVTDKGDVPEGYKVSRKEKRNFPLILESPSPNQTSLYFCASGGGQGEKLFFGSGTQLSVL.

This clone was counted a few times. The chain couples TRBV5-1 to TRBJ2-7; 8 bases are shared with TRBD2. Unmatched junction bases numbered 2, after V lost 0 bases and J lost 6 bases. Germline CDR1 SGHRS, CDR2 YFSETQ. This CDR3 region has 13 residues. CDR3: CASSLGTSSEQYF. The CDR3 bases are TGCGCCAGCAGCTTGGGGACTAGCAGCGAGCAGTACTTC.

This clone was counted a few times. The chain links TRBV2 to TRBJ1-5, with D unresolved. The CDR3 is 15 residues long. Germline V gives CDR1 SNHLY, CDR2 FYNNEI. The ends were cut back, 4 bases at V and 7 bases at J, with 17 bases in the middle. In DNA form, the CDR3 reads TGTGCCAGCAGTGCCCTCTTGTCGGGTGAACAGCCCCAGCATTTT. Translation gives CASSALLSGEQPQHF.